The text below deals with one T cell receptor (beta chain). As yet, its antigen is unknown. This sample is part of a study of CD8 T cells in ankylosing spondylitis. Findings of the study overall: Clones tied to disease were said to be significantly enriched in matched ankylosing spondylitis synovial fluid. Made up of 7 to 9 highly homologous variants, a TCR beta motif appeared characteristic of ankylosing spondylitis blood. Previously reported in reactive arthritis synovial fluid and blood were some of the motif variants.

TCRdb passed the 5' RACE reads through MiXCR, listing each CDR3 protein once. The table has a few hundred thousand distinct CDR3 sequences, around 17% seen once. Germline V gene lookup returns CDR1 DFQATT and CDR2 SNEGSKA (reference sequence). CDR3 size: 16 residues. Germline trimming cut 0 bases from V and 3 bases from J; bases unmatched to any gene: 7. The gene calls are TRBV20-1 and TRBJ2-2; 7 nucleotides align to TRBD1. The source of this sequence is a male donor with ankylosing spondylitis. Sequencing was done on a sample of blood, either unsorted or a sorted T cell fraction (not recorded which). CDR3 region: CSARDTGTGDTGELFF. CDR3 in DNA: TGCAGTGCTAGAGATACGGGAACAGGGGACACCGGGGAGCTGTTTTTT.